This T cell receptor (beta chain) was captured by sequencing in a study of Ad26.COV2.S vaccination and SARS-CoV-2 variants. Noted treatment: around 19 received Ad26.COV2.S at low or high dose, single or two shots; several received placebo; per-sample allocation not given. Samples were taken on day 63 after the first vaccine or placebo injection. The germline CDR1 and CDR2 sequences are SGHNT and YYREEE (reference sequence). Trimming removed 4 bases from V and 4 bases from J; junction bases left unmatched: 5. The CDR3 is 15 amino acids. Profiled with immunoSEQ multiplex PCR; TCRdb holds only in-frame clones, not every one. This sample has about half a million clones, with 80% to 90% found just once.

The source of this sequence is a person aged 18-65 years who received the Ad26.COV2.S COVID-19 vaccine or a placebo. The genes are TRBV5-4 and TRBJ2-2; 9 positions match TRBD2. The input for sequencing was peripheral blood, taken in a trial of Ad26.COV2.S vaccine versus placebo. Written as DNA, the CDR3 is TGTGCCAGCAGCCCCCCAGCGGGAGGCACCGGGGAGCTGTTTTTT. Translated: CASSPPAGGTGELFF.